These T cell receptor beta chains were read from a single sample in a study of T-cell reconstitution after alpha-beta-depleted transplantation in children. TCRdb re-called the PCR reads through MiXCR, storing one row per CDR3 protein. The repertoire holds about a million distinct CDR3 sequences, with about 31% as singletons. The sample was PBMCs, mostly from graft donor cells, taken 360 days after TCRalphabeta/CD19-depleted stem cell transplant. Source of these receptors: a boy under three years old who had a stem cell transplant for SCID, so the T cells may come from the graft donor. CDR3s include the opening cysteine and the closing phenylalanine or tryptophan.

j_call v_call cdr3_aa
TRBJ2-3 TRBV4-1 CASSHWTSGGAADTQYF
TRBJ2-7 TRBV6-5 CASSANLEGQYF
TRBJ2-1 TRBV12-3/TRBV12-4 CASSFSGNHNEQFF
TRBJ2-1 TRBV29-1 CSVDVGELNEQFF
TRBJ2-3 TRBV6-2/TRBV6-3 CASSRHGLAGGPTDTQYF
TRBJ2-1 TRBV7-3 CASSETSGGASEQFF
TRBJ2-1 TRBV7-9 CASSPQGSGEHNEQFF
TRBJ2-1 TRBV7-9 CAISHGLPYNEQFF
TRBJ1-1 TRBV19 CASRGGETNTEAFF
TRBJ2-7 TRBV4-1 CASSQDWLGSYEQYF
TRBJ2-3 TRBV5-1 CASSLRDSTDTQYF
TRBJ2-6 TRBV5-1 CASSLVPGAAGANVLTF
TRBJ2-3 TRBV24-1 CATSDTRGQGNTDTQYF
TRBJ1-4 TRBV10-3 CAISESRFVGEKLFF
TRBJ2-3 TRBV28 CASSLIGGRTDTQYF
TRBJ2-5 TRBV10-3 CAISSGGGKETQYF
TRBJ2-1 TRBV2 CASNGRQGNNEQFF
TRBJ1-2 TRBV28 CASSPQSNYGYTF